These 28 T cell receptor beta chains were sequenced from one sample in a study of T cell changes during pregnancy in multiple sclerosis. Sequencing was performed with immunoSEQ multiplex PCR; in TCRdb, only in-frame clones are kept and a portion is missing. Among about 75,000 clones, around 94% were seen once, and the ten largest hold roughly 0.14%. The material sequenced was CD4+ T cells from peripheral blood mononuclear cells, taken after pregnancy. These receptors were collected from a female donor with multiple sclerosis, enrolled in a pregnancy study.

The chain combines TRBV5-1 with TRBJ1-2, with TRBD1 identical over 7 bases. There are 14 residues in the CDR3. V lost 4 bases and J lost 2; bases outside the gene matches: 5. The germline gives CDR1 SGHRS, CDR2 YFSETQ. CDR3 bases: TGCGCCAGCAGCGCCGACAGGGCAAACTATGGCTACACCTTC. Amino acids: CASSADRANYGYTF. Filled out from reference TRBV5-1 and TRBJ1-2, the complete variable domain reads KAGVTQTPRYLIKTRGQQVTLSCSPISGHRSVSWYQQTPGQGLQFLFEYFSETQRNKGNFPGRFSGRQFSNSRSEMNVSTLELGDSALYLCASSADRANYGYTFGSGTRLTVV.

The chain joins TRBV9 to TRBJ1-1; TRBD1 might be the D (5 bases). CDR3 length equals 14 residues. Trimming cost V 5 bases and J 4 bases, with 15 bases left between them. Per germline, CDR1 SGDLS and CDR2 YYNGEE. Written as DNA, the CDR3 is TGTGCCAGCAGTCGATCGACAGAACCCACTGAAGCTTTCTTT. Translation gives CASSRSTEPTEAFF.

The rearrangement links TRBV7-9 to TRBJ1-2, with a weak D call TRBD1 (5 bases). Germline V gives CDR1 SEHNR, CDR2 FQNEAQ (reference sequence). V was trimmed by 5 bases and J by 8 bases, leaving 15 bases between them. CDR3 length: 13 residues. The CDR3 nucleotides read TGTGCCAGCAGCCCTGGGGCCGTCCCGGGCTACACCTTC. Translating it yields CASSPGAVPGYTF.

The chain has TRBV10-3 and TRBJ2-1; D might be TRBD2 (5 bases). The germline V gene has CDR1 ENHRY and CDR2 SYGVKD. This CDR3 is 11 amino acids long. V shed 3 bases and J shed 9 bases, with 6 bases lying between them. The CDR3 sequence is CAISDGVEQFF. As DNA, the CDR3 is TGTGCCATCAGTGACGGGGTTGAGCAGTTCTTC.

This clone was seen just once. The gene calls are TRBV18 and TRBJ1-2; 8 bases are a match to TRBD1. The CDR3 consists of 14 residues. V was pared by 1 base and J by 6 bases, with 4 bases of the junction left unmatched. From germline, CDR1 is KGHSH and CDR2 LQKENI. The CDR3, as DNA: TGTGCCAGCTCACCACTGCCGACAGGGGATGGCTACACCTTC. Encoded protein: CASSPLPTGDGYTF.

This clone was observed once. The chain couples TRBV2 to TRBJ2-1; TRBD1 might be the D (6 bases). Trimming took off 3 bases at V and 6 bases at J, with 12 bases between the two ends. The CDR3 has 14 residues. CDR1 SNHLY and CDR2 FYNNEI come from the germline V gene. The CDR3 region is CASSEGRGPNEQFF. In nucleotides, the CDR3 is TGTGCCAGCAGTGAGGGCAGGGGACCCAATGAGCAGTTCTTC. Together with reference TRBV2 and TRBJ2-1, the CDR3 gives the full variable domain: EPEVTQTPSHQVTQMGQEVILRCVPISNHLYFYWYRQILGQKVEFLVSFYNNEISEKSEIFDDQFSVERPDGSNFTLKIRSTKLEDSAMYFCASSEGRGPNEQFFGPGTRLTVL.

This clone has a single count. The gene calls are TRBV7-6 and TRBJ2-5; 9 bases fit TRBD1. The CDR3 sequence is 14 residues long. Germline values: CDR1 SGHVS, CDR2 FNYEAQ. V shed 6 bases, J shed 5 bases, and the junction held 7 bases outside the gene matches. The CDR3 here is CASSRGQGRETQYF. The CDR3 nucleotides read TGTGCCAGCAGTAGGGGACAGGGACGCGAGACCCAGTACTTC.

CDR3 nucleotide sequence: TGTGCCAGCAGCCTCCCACGTTCAGGGAGGAAAGAGACCCAGTACTTC. Translating it yields CASSLPRSGRKETQYF. V usage is TRBV14 and J usage is TRBJ2-5, with a tentative D call TRBD2 (6 bases). The ends were cut back, 4 bases at V and 3 bases at J, with 18 bases in the middle. The germline V gene encodes CDR1 SGHDN and CDR2 FVKESK. The CDR3 covers 16 residues. Full variable domain (outside the CDR3, taken from reference TRBV14 and TRBJ2-5): EAGVTQFPSHSVIEKGQTVTLRCDPISGHDNLYWYRRVMGKEIKFLLHFVKESKQDESGMPNNRFLAERTGGTYSTLKVQPAELEDSGVYFCASSLPRSGRKETQYFGPGTRLLVL.

This sequence joins TRBV9 and TRBJ1-2; 7 positions match TRBD1. Germline assignment: CDR1 SGDLS and CDR2 YYNGEE. CDR3 length equals 14 residues. J gave up 3 bases and V 4 bases, and 6 bases lay outside the gene matches. CDR3 loop: CASSTRDRDYGYTF. CDR3 sequence (DNA): TGTGCCAGCAGCACCCGGGACAGAGACTATGGCTACACCTTC. Full variable domain (missing parts from reference TRBV9 and TRBJ1-2): DSGVTQTPKHLITATGQRVTLRCSPRSGDLSVYWYQQSLDQGLQFLIQYYNGEERAKGNILERFSAQQFPDLHSELNLSSLELGDSALYFCASSTRDRDYGYTFGSGTRLTVV.

The rearrangement uses TRBV6-5 and TRBJ1-5; no clear D. The germline V gene encodes CDR1 MNHEY and CDR2 SVGAGI. V was shortened by 2 bases and J by 7 bases, with 6 bases between the two germline ends. This CDR3 contains 12 residues. CDR3 amino acids: CASSYDQQPQHF. CDR3 sequence (DNA): TGTGCCAGCAGTTACGATCAGCAGCCCCAGCATTTT.

The V call is TRBV19, the J call TRBJ1-5, with 10 bases fitting TRBD1. The CDR3 length is 16 residues. V lost 6 bases to trimming and J lost 2 bases; unmatched junction nucleotides: 7. CDR1 and CDR2 from the germline V gene are LNHDA and SQIVND (reference sequence). The CDR3 nucleotides read TGTGCCAGTAGCCTCCTGGGGACAGGGGGCAATCAGCCCCAGCATTTT. Its protein product is CASSLLGTGGNQPQHF.

V and J are TRBV9 and TRBJ2-1; 7 bases line up with TRBD1. Germline CDR1 is SGDLS and CDR2 is YYNGEE. Losses at the gene ends were 4 bases for V and 1 base for J; bases not matched to a gene: 5. The CDR3 totals 15 residues. CDR3 loop: CASSLTGASYNEQFF. The CDR3 DNA is TGTGCCAGCAGCCTAACAGGGGCTTCCTACAATGAGCAGTTCTTC. The whole variable domain, remainder taken from reference TRBV9 and TRBJ2-1, is DSGVTQTPKHLITATGQRVTLRCSPRSGDLSVYWYQQSLDQGLQFLIQYYNGEERAKGNILERFSAQQFPDLHSELNLSSLELGDSALYFCASSLTGASYNEQFFGPGTRLTVL.

This clone was found once. V gene TRBV7-9 combines with J gene TRBJ1-1; D might be TRBD1 (6 bases). This CDR3 is 16 amino acids long. V was cut by 0 bases and J by 3 bases, with 14 bases left in between. In germline, CDR1 is SEHNR, CDR2 FQNEAQ (reference sequence). The CDR3 sequence is CASSLASRGWDTEAFF. Written as DNA, the CDR3 is TGTGCCAGCAGCTTAGCGAGCAGGGGCTGGGACACTGAAGCTTTCTTT.

The chain combines TRBV4-2 with TRBJ2-2, with 8 bases aligning to TRBD2. Per germline, CDR1 LGHNA and CDR2 YNFKEQ. The CDR3 has 15 amino acids. The V and J ends lost 1 base and 8 bases, in that order; junction bases with no gene match: 6. CDR3 loop: CASSQGQAGDGELFF. The CDR3 DNA is TGTGCCAGCAGCCAAGGGCAAGCGGGAGATGGGGAGCTGTTTTTT.

The chain employs TRBV19 and TRBJ2-1; D unclear. Germline V gene lookup returns CDR1 LNHDA and CDR2 SQIVND (reference sequence). V was pared by 4 bases and J by 9 bases, with 19 bases between. CDR3 length equals 15 residues. CDR3 sequence (DNA): TGTGCCAGTAGTACCGGAGAGTGGTCCGGAAGTGAGCAGTTCTTC. Translating gives CASSTGEWSGSEQFF.

The CDR3 protein is CATTGTAPGANVLTF. The CDR3, as DNA: TGTGCCACCACAGGGACCGCACCTGGGGCCAACGTCCTGACTTTC. The chain combines TRBV19 with TRBJ2-6, with D maybe TRBD1 (6 bases). The CDR3 is made up of 15 amino acids. Germline loops: CDR1 LNHDA, CDR2 SQIVND (reference sequence). Trimming removed 10 bases at V and 2 bases at J, with 15 bases between.

The CDR3 sequence is CASSMRTGAALKHEQFF. CDR3 nucleotides: TGTGCCAGCAGCATGCGGACAGGGGCCGCCCTGAAGCATGAGCAGTTCTTC. The V call is TRBV5-4, the J call TRBJ2-1, with 9 bases that match TRBD1. V trimming: 4 bases; J trimming: 8 bases; junction bases outside the gene matches: 16. The germline CDR1 and CDR2 sequences are SGHNT and YYREEE (reference sequence). The CDR3 runs 17 residues. Full variable domain (remainder filled in from reference TRBV5-4 and TRBJ2-1): ETGVTQSPTHLIKTRGQQVTLRCSSQSGHNTVSWYQQALGQGPQFIFQYYREEENGRGNFPPRFSGLQFPNYSSELNVNALELDDSALYLCASSMRTGAALKHEQFFGPGTRLTVL.

The V and J genes are TRBV6-5 and TRBJ2-7, with TRBD1 as a possible D gene (6 bases). CDR1 MNHEY and CDR2 SVGAGI come from the germline V gene. CDR3 size: 12 residues. The germline V and J ends were trimmed by 8 bases and 2 bases, with 10 bases remaining between them. CDR3 nucleotide sequence: TGTGCCAGCGGGGACACGGCCTACGAGCAGTACTTC. The encoded protein is CASGDTAYEQYF.

This clone has just one count. The rearrangement uses TRBV5-1 and TRBJ1-4, with TRBD1 as a possible D gene (6 bases). Germline V gene sequence: CDR1 SGHRS, CDR2 YFSETQ. V was clipped by 0 bases and J by 8 bases, with 8 bases between them. The CDR3 is made up of 13 amino acids. This CDR3 is CASSLAGTEKLFF. CDR3 sequence (DNA): TGCGCCAGCAGCTTGGCTGGGACAGAAAAACTGTTTTTT.

The V call is TRBV11-3, the J call TRBJ2-1; no definite D call. Germline assignment: CDR1 SGHNT and CDR2 YENEEA. V was trimmed by 0 bases and J by 8 bases, leaving 11 bases between them. The length of the CDR3 is 14 residues. In DNA, the CDR3 is TGTGCCAGCAGCTTAGATCCCTTAGCCCATGAGCAGTTCTTC. Protein product: CASSLDPLAHEQFF.

V gene TRBV28 combines with J gene TRBJ1-6, with a tentative D call TRBD1 (6 bases). CDR3 length: 14 residues. Trimming pared 3 bases from V and 8 bases from J, leaving 11 bases between. Germline V gene sequence: CDR1 MDHEN, CDR2 SYDVKM. CDR3 sequence reads: CASSFWTDYSPLHF. The CDR3 region has the DNA TGTGCCAGCAGTTTTTGGACAGATTATTCACCCCTCCACTTT.

The chain employs TRBV29-1 and TRBJ2-1; 7 bases align to TRBD2. Germline CDR1 SQVTM, CDR2 ANQGSEA. J was trimmed by 4 bases and V by 7 bases; bases with no gene match: 7. The CDR3 contains 13 residues. CDR3 sequence reads: CSARDYPYNEQFF. The CDR3 bases are TGCAGCGCCCGGGACTACCCTTACAATGAGCAGTTCTTC.

V gene TRBV10-3 combines with J gene TRBJ1-4; TRBD1 might be the D (5 bases). The CDR3 has 14 residues. The V end was cut by 10 bases, the J end by 4 bases, with 16 bases between. Germline V gene sequence: CDR1 ENHRY, CDR2 SYGVKD. The CDR3 sequence: CASSLGAGNEKLFF. CDR3 bases: TGTGCCAGTTCCCTAGGGGCCGGTAATGAAAAACTGTTTTTT.

CDR3 nucleotide sequence: TGTGCCAGCAGCCCCATGGACAGTAACTATGGCTACACCTTC. It is translated as CASSPMDSNYGYTF. The chain has TRBV14 and TRBJ1-2; perhaps TRBD1 as D (6 bases). Trimming stripped 4 bases from V and 1 base from J, with 10 bases between. The CDR3 consists of 14 residues. The germline CDR1 and CDR2 sequences are SGHDN and FVKESK.

J is TRBJ2-7 and V is TRBV6-1; D unclear. The V gene lost 6 bases and the J gene lost 3 bases, with 9 bases spanning the gap. The germline CDR1 and CDR2 sequences are MNHNS and SASEGT. The length of the CDR3 is 12 residues. In DNA form, the CDR3 reads TGTGCCAGCAGCCAACTCGACTACGAGCAGTACTTC. Protein: CASSQLDYEQYF.

This chain connects TRBV25-1 to TRBJ2-7; no firm D call. The CDR3 spans 15 residues. Trimming stripped 3 bases from V and 6 bases from J, with 18 bases between. Germline-derived CDR1 and CDR2 are MGHDK and SYGVNS. The CDR3 coding sequence is TGTGCCAGCAGTGACCCTAGGCACCCCACCGGCGAGCAGTACTTC. Protein: CASSDPRHPTGEQYF.

V gene TRBV28 combines with J gene TRBJ1-4; D perhaps matches TRBD1 (6 bases). Trimming pared 4 bases from V and 8 bases from J, leaving 11 bases between. The CDR3 contains 13 residues. CDR1 and CDR2 from the germline V gene are MDHEN and SYDVKM. The CDR3 DNA reads TGTGCCAGCAGTTGGGGGGGCCAGGAAAAACTGTTTTTT. It yields the protein CASSWGGQEKLFF.

The chain employs TRBV13 and TRBJ2-1, with TRBD2 matching 10 bases. V lost 5 bases and J lost 0; bases outside the gene matches: 7. Germline V gives CDR1 PRHDT, CDR2 FYEKMQ (reference sequence). CDR3 size: 17 residues. The CDR3 DNA reads TGTGCCAGCAGCGAGTCTAGCGGGAGTGTCTCCTACAATGAGCAGTTCTTC. Amino acids: CASSESSGSVSYNEQFF.